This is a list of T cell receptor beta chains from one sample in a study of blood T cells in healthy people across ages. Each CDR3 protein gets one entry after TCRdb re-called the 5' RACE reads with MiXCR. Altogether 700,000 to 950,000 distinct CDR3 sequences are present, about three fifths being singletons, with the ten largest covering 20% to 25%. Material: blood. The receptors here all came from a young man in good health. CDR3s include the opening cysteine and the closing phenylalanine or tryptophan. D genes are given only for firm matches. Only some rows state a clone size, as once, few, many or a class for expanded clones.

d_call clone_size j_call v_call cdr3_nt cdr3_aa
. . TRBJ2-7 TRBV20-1 TGCAGTGCTAGATACCTTTACTACGAGCAGTACTTC CSARYLYYEQYF
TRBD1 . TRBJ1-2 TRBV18 TGTGCCAGCTCACCAGGGACAGGGGGCGGCTACACCTTC CASSPGTGGGYTF
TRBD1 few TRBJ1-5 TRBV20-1 TGCAGTGCTAGAGATCAGGGGGCAAGGCATCAGCCCCAGCATTTT CSARDQGARHQPQHF
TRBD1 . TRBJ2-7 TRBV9 TGTGCCAGCAGCGTAAGGATCGGGACAGGGAGCGAGCAGTACTTC CASSVRIGTGSEQYF
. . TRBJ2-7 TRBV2 TGTGCCAGCAGTGAAGTTAGCATATACGAGCAGTACTTC CASSEVSIYEQYF
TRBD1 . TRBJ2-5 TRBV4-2 TGTGCCAGCAGCCAAGATACGGGACAGGGCGGCGAGACCCAGTACTTC CASSQDTGQGGETQYF
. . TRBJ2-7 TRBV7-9 TGTGCCAGCAGCTTAGTTCCTGACGAGCAGTACTTC CASSLVPDEQYF
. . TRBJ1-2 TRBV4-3 TGCGCCAGCAGCCAAGATTCGGGTCAAGTCAGGGGCTACACCTTC CASSQDSGQVRGYTF
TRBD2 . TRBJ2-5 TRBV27 TGTGCCAGCAGTTTATCGGGGACTAGCCCAGAGACCCAGTACTTC CASSLSGTSPETQYF
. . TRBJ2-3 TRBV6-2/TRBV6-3 TGTGCCAGCAGTTACCCCGGGATCTTCTCAGATACGCAGTATTTT CASSYPGIFSDTQYF
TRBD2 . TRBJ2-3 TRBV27 TGTGCCAGCAACCTCTTACGCGGGGGGGTGGCTCCTAGCACAGATACGCAGTATTTT CASNLLRGGVAPSTDTQYF
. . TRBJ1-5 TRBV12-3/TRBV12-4 TGTGCCAGCAGATCCTCGAGTTCAGGCGGTCAGCCCCAGCATTTT CASRSSSSGGQPQHF
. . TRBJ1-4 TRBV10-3 TGTGCCATCAGTGCCTCAACAAATGAAAAACTGTTTTTT CAISASTNEKLFF
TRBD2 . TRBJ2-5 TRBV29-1 TGCAGCGTTCGGGGATCAAGCGGGATCGAGACCCAGTACTTC CSVRGSSGIETQYF
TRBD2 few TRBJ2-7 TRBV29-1 TGCAGCGTTGATGGGGGACTAGCGGGAGGTCCCTACGAGCAGTACTTC CSVDGGLAGGPYEQYF